The entry that follows covers one T cell receptor beta chain sequence. Its antigen remains undetermined. A much larger clonotype is one base distant, so this may be a read error. The CDR3 sequence holds 13 residues, the cysteine and phenylalanine included. Only the CDR3 DNA is retained, 39 bases long and in frame from the first base. V is reduced by 2 bases and J by 2 bases, leaving a spacing of 8 bases between them. CDR1 and CDR2 are read off the germline V gene (reference sequence) as DFQATT and SNEGSKA. The hyperthyroidism patients were between 18 and 65 years old and newly diagnosed, with a disease duration of less than 2 months. Exclusion was applied to patients with uncontrolled infections, other autoimmune diseases, pregnancy or lactation. Diagnoses relied on clinical symptoms, serum thyroxine and TRAb, thyroid ultrasound and orbital computed tomography. Blood from progressor patients was collected at the time of first diagnosis with hyperthyroidism, before any ophthalmopathy symptoms had appeared. Ficoll-Paque density gradient centrifugation was used to isolate PBMCs from approximately 10 ml of fresh peripheral blood. Progressor patients were initially diagnosed with Graves' hyperthyroidism and developed ophthalmopathy during follow-up. Total RNA was extracted with Trizol reagent, and quality was checked on an Agilent 2100 Bioanalyzer.

This entry belongs to a study of T cells in Graves' hyperthyroidism and ophthalmopathy (dated 2019 in TCRdb). Describing the broader study: Peripheral blood samples were taken at the time of initial diagnosis, prior to any treatment. To identify distinguishing TCR V-J signatures, a discovery cohort of 100 patients was used, comprising 43 with Graves' ophthalmopathy and approximately 58 with stable Graves' hyperthyroidism. An independent validation cohort of under 20 hyperthyroidism patients and 17 patients who later progressed to ophthalmopathy tested prospective prediction of ophthalmopathy. For training and testing, the 95 to 100 patients in the discovery cohort were randomly divided in a 7:3 ratio. In addition, the study compared T-cell repertoires in thyroid tissue and in blood from about 6 Graves' hyperthyroidism patients. Once sampling was done, hyperthyroidism patients were given methimazole at a starting dose of 30 mg daily, whereas ophthalmopathy patients were given high-dose intravenous methylprednisolone. TCR Vbeta CDR3 sequencing of 135 peripheral blood samples (about 45 ophthalmopathy, about 80 hyperthyroidism and some 17 progressor patients) is reported in the paper. Beyond this particular receptor, the publication reports: No statistical method was used to set the sample size in advance, and investigators knew the group allocation. In validation, the model predicted progression to ophthalmopathy a median of 6.5 months before onset, with approximately 68% sensitivity and just under 75% specificity. A 13 V-J signature model separated ophthalmopathy from stable hyperthyroidism, with just over 85% sensitivity and roughly 82% specificity in cross-validation and 80%/75% in testing. Most expanded thyroid clonotypes (frequency above 0.001) were also detected in blood, suggesting blood repertoires may reflect thyroid immune responses.

The TCR beta CDR3 regions were amplified from the RNA transcripts. A first-round RT-PCR of the TCR CDR3 used the HTBI primer set with the Qiagen OneStep RT-PCR kit. The libraries were constructed in a second round of multiplex PCR and then size-selected and purified. Sequencing of the libraries was done on an Illumina HiSeq2000 using paired-end 100 bp reads. The original pipeline was this. SOAPnuke was used to process the raw data, throwing out any read that contained adapters or uncalled bases, had a mean Phred below 15, or lacked an exact constant-primer or identifier match. COPE v1.2.5 was used to merge the high-quality paired reads, and each unique nucleotide sequence was defined as a clonotype. MiTCR v1.1 was used to align clonotypes to the IMGT TRBV, TRBD and TRBJ reference segments. The analysis was restricted to V-J combinations with a frequency above 0.0001, which together covered 98% to 99.2% of the repertoires. The TCS score was defined as the ratio of F50 (clonal expansion) to E x V (chaos), calculated using BLOSUM62-based TCRdist between CDR3 peptides within each V-J. Welch's t-statistics and random forest reduced fewer than 600 V-J features to some 14, which were used in a naive Bayes classifier (R e1071). In TCRdb, the public reads were trimmed at Q25 with fastp and aligned with MiXCR, with productive beta chains retained. Every distinct CDR3 protein forms one entry, paired with its most common genes and DNA. V and J calls and clone size were set by TCRdb, not the authors. Across this sample there are roughly 160,000 distinct CDR3 sequences, with about 9.4% seen only once. The leading ten clones occupy around 20% of the sample.

The sequence was obtained from a woman aged 18 to 35 with Graves' hyperthyroidism that later progressed to Graves' ophthalmopathy. The chain is encoded by TRBV20-1 joined to TRBJ2-3; a confident D gene designation cannot be given. Material: blood. CDR3 reads: CSARQTFTDTQYF. The nucleotide sequence is TGCAGTGCTAGACAGACTTTCACAGATACGCAGTATTTT.